This T cell receptor (beta chain) came from a study of cytomegalovirus exposure and HLA in healthy donors. Points from the study as a whole: Specificity for CMV antigens was confirmed in vitro for three of the CMV-associated chains. Clonal expansion was found to be greater in HLA-associated TCR beta chains than in equally common others in a later analysis. 150 or so TCR beta chains were listed as cytomegalovirus-associated. According to an earlier analysis, most TCR beta V segments yielded productive rearrangements about 90% or about 30% of the time.

This clone was found a few times. Its antigen remains unknown. After removal of 8 bases from V and 6 bases from J, the junction contained 12 bases not matched to a gene. CDR1 is MNHNY, CDR2 SVGAGI, per germline (reference sequence). This CDR3 has 15 amino acids. The PCR used 60 Vbeta and 13 Jbeta primers. This table comes from immunoSEQ multiplex PCR, and its TCRdb copy is limited to in-frame clones, with some not included. The sample has some 170,000 clones; roughly 70% are singletons. The sequenced sample was PBMCs. The J gene is TRBJ1-1, the V gene TRBV6-6; 10 bases map to TRBD1. This receptor was taken from a woman between 45 and 60 years old in good health and CMV-seropositive. CDR3 in DNA: TGTGCCAGCCGCGAATCAAGACAGGGGGCCTCTGAAGCTTTCTTT. Protein sequence: CASRESRQGASEAFF.